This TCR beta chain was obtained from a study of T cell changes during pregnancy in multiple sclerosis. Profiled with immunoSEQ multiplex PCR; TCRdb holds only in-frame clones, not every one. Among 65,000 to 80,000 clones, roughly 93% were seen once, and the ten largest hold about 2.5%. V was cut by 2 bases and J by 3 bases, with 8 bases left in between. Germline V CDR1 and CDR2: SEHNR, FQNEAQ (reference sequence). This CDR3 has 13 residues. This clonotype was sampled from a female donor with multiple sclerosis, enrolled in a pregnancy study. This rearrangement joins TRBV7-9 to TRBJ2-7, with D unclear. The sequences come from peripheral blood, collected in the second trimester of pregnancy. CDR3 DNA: TGTGCCAGCAGCTTACCTAGTCGCTACGAGCAGTACTTC. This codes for CASSLPSRYEQYF.